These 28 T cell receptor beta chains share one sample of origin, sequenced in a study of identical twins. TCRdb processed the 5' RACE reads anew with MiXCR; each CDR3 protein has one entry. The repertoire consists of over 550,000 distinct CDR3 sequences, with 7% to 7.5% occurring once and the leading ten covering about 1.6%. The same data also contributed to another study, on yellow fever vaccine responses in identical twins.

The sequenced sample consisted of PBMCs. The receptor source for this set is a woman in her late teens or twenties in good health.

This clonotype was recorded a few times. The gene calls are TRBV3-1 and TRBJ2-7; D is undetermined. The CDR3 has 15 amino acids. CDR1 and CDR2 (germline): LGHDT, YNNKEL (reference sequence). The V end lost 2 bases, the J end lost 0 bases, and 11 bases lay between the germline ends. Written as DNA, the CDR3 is TGTGCCAGCAGCCAATCGTCTAAACCCTCCTACGAGCAGTACTTC. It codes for CASSQSSKPSYEQYF.

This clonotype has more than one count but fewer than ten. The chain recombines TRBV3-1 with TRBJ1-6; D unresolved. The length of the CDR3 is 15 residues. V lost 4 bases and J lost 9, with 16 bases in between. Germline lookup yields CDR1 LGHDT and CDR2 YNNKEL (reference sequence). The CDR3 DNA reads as TGTGCCAGCAGCCCACCCTATGGGTTCGGTTCACCCCTCCACTTT. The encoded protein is CASSPPYGFGSPLHF.

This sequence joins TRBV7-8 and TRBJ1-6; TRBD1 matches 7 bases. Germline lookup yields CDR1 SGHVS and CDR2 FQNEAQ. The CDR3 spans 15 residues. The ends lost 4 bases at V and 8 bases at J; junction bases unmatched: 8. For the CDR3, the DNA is TGTGCCAGCAGCTCCCAGGGGGGCTCCGATTCACCCCTCCACTTT. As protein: CASSSQGGSDSPLHF.

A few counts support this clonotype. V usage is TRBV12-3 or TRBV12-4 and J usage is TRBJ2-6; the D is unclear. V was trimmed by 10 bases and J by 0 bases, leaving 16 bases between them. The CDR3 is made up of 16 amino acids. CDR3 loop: CATTGYSSSGANVLTF. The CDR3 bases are TGTGCCACCACGGGTTATTCGAGCTCTGGGGCCAACGTCCTGACTTTC.

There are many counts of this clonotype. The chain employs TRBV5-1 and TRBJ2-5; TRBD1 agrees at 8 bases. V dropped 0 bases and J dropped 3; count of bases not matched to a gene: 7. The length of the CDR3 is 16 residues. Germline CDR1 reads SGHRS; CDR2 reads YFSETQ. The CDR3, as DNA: TGCGCCAGCAGCTTGGCCCATGGGACAGGAGAAGAGACCCAGTACTTC. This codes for CASSLAHGTGEETQYF. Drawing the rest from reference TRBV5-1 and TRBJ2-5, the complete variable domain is KAGVTQTPRYLIKTRGQQVTLSCSPISGHRSVSWYQQTPGQGLQFLFEYFSETQRNKGNFPGRFSGRQFSNSRSEMNVSTLELGDSALYLCASSLAHGTGEETQYFGPGTRLLVL.

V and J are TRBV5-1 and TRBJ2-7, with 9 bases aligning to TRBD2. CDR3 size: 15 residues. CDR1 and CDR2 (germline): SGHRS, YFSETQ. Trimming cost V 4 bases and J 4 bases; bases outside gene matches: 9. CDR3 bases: TGCGCCAGCAGCCCGGTGACTAGCGGACCATACGAGCAGTACTTC. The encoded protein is CASSPVTSGPYEQYF.

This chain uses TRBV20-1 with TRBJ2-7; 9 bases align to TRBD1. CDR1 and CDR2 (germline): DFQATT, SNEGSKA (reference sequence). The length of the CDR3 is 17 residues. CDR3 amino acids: CCARVLTGTGISYEQYV. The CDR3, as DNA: TGCTGTGCTAGAGTTTTAACCGGGACAGGGATCTCCTACGAGCAGTACGTC.

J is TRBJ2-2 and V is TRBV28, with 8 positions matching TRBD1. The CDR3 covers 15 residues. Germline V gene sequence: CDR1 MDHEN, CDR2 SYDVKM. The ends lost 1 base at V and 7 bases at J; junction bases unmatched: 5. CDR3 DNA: TGTGCCAGCAGTTTATTGACAGGGGTGAGCGGGGAGCTGTTTTTT. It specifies CASSLLTGVSGELFF.

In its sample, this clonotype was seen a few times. The CDR3 DNA sequence: TGCAGCGTTGGACGGGGAGGGGATCAGCCCCAGCATTTT. Protein product: CSVGRGGDQPQHF. The chain employs TRBV29-1 and TRBJ1-5; D may be TRBD1 (5 bases). The CDR3 runs to 13 residues. Trimming left V 4 bases short and J 5 bases short, with 12 bases between. Germline values: CDR1 SQVTM, CDR2 ANQGSEA.

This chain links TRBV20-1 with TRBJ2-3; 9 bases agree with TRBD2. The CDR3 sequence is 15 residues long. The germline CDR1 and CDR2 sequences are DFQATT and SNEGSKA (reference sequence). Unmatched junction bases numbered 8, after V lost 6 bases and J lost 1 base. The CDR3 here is CSARAGGPGTDTQYF. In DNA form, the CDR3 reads TGCAGTGCCCGTGCGGGGGGGCCGGGCACAGATACGCAGTATTTT.

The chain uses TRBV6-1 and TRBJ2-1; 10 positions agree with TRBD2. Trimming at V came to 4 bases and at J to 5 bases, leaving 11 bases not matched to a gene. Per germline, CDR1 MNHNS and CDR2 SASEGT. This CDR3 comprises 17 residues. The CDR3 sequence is CASSVGVAGGLNNEQFF. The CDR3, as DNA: TGTGCCAGCAGTGTTGGGGTAGCGGGGGGCCTGAACAATGAGCAGTTCTTC.

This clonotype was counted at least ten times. Here the CDR3 DNA reads TGCGCCAGCAGCCAAGATGGGCGCGGAGGAAATCAGCCCCAGCATTTT. Residues: CASSQDGRGGNQPQHF. This chain joins TRBV4-1 and TRBJ1-5; D unresolved. The V gene's germline CDR1 is MGHRA and CDR2 YSYEKL. The CDR3 consists of 16 residues. Trimming took 0 bases from V and 4 from J, leaving 13 bases between them.

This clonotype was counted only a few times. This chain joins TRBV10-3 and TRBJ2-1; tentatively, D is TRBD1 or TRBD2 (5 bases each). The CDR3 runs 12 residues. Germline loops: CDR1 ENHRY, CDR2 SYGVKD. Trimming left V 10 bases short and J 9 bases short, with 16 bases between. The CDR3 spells CATQQDRGEQFF. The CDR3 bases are TGTGCCACCCAACAGGACCGGGGTGAGCAGTTCTTC.

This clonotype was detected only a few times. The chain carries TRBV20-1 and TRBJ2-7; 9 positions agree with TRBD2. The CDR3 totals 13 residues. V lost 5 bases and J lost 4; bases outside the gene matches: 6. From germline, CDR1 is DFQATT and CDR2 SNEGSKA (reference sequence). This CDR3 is CSAPSGAAYEQYV. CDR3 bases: TGCAGTGCTCCTAGCGGGGCGGCTTACGAGCAGTACGTC.

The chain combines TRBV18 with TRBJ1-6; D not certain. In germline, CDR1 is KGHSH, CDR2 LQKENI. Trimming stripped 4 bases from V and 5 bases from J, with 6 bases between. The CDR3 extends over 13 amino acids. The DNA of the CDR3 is TGTGCCAGCTCACAATCAGATAATTCACCCCTCCACTTT. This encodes CASSQSDNSPLHF.

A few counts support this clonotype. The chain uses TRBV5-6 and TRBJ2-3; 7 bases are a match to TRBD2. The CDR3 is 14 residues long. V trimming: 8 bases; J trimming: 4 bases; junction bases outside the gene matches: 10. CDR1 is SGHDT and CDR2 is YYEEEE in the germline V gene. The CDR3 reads CASLRGGSSDTQYF. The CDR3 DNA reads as TGTGCCAGTCTTCGGGGCGGGAGTTCAGATACGCAGTATTTT.

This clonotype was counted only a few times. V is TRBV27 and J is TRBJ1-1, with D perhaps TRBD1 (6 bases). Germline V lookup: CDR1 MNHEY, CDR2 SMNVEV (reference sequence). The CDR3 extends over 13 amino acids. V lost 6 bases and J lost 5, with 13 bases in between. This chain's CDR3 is CASSVLGGTEAFF. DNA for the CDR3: TGTGCCAGCAGCGTCTTAGGGGGGACTGAAGCTTTCTTT.

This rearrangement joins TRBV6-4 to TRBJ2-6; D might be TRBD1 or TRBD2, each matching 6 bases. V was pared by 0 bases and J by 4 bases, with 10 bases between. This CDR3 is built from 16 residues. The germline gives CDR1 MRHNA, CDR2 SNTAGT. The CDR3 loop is CASSDSTGAGANVLTF. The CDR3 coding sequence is TGTGCCAGCAGTGACTCGACGGGGGCCGGGGCCAACGTCCTGACTTTC.

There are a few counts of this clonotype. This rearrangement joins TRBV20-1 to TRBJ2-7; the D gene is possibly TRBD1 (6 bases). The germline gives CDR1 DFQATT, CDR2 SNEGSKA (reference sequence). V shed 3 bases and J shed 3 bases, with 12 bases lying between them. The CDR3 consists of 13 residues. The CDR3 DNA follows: TGCAGTGCTAGGGACAGCAAGAACTACGAGCAGTACGTC. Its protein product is CSARDSKNYEQYV.

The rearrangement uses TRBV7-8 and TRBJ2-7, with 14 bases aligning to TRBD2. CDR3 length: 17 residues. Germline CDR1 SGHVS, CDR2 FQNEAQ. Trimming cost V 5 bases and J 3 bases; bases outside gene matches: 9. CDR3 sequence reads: CASSPSSTSGRVYEQYF. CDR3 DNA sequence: TGTGCCAGCAGCCCAAGCTCGACTAGCGGGAGGGTCTACGAGCAGTACTTC.

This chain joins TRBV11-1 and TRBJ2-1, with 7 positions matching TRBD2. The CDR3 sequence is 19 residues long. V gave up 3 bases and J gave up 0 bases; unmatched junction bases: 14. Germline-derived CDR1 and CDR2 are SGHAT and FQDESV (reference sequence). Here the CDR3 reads CASSLGLRDYLSSYNEQFF. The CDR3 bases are TGTGCCAGCAGCTTGGGCCTCCGGGACTACTTGAGCTCCTACAATGAGCAGTTCTTC.

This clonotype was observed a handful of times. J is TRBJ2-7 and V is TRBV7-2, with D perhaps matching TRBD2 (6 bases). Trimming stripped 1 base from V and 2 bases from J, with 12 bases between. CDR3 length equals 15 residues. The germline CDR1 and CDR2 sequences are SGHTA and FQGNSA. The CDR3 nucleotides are TGTGCCAGCAGCTTAGTTAGCGGCGGGACCTACGAGCAGTACTTC. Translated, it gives CASSLVSGGTYEQYF.

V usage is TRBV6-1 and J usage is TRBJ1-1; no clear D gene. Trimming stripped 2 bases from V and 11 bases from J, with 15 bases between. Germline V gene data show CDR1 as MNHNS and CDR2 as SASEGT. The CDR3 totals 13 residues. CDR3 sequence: CASSENGRLEAFF. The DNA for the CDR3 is TGTGCCAGCAGTGAAAATGGCAGACTAGAGGCTTTCTTT.

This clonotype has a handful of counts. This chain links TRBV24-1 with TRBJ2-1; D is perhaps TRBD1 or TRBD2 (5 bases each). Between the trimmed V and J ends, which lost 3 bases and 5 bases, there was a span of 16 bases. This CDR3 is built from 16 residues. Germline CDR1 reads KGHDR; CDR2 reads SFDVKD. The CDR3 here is CATSDPGARANNEQFF. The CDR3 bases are TGTGCCACCAGTGATCCCGGGGCACGGGCTAACAATGAGCAGTTCTTC.

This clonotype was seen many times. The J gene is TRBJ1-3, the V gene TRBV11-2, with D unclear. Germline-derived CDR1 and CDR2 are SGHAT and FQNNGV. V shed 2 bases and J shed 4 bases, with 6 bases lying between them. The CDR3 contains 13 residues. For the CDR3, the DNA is TGTGCCAGCAGCTTAAACGAGGGAAACACCATATATTTT. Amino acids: CASSLNEGNTIYF.

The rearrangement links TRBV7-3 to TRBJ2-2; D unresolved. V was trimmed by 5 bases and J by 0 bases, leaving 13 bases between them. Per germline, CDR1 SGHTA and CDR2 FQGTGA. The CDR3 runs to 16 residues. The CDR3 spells CASSPTKSPNTGELFF. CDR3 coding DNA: TGTGCCAGCAGCCCTACAAAATCCCCGAACACCGGGGAGCTGTTTTTT.

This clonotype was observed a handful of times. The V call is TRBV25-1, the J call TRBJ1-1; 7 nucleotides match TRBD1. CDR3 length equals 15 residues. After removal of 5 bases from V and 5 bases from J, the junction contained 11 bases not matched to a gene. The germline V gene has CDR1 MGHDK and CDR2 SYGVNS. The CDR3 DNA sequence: TGTGCCAGCAGTAAGCGACGACAGGGACGGACTGAAGCTTTCTTT. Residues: CASSKRRQGRTEAFF.

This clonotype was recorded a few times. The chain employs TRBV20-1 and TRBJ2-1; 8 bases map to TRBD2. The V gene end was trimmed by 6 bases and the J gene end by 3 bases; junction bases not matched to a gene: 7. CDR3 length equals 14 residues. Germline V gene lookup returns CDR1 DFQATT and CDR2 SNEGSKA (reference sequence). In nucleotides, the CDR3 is TGCAGTGCGAAGACTAGCGAGATCTACAATGAGCAGTTCTTC. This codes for CSAKTSEIYNEQFF.